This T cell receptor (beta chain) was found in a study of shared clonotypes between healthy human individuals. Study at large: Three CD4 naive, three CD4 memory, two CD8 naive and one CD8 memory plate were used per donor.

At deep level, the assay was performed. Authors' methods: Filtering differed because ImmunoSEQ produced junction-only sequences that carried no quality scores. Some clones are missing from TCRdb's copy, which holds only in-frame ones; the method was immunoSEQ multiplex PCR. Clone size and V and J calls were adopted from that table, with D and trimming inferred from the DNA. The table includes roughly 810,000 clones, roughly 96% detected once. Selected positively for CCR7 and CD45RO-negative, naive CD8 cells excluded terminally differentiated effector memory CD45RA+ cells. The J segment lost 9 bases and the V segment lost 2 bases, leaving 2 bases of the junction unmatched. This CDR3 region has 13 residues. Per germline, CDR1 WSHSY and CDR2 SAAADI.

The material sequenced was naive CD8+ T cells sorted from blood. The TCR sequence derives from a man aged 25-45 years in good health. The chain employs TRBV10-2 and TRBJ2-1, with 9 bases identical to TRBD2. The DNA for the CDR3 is TGCGCCAGCAGTGAGGTTAGCGGGGGTGAGCAGTTCTTC. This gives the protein CASSEVSGGEQFF.